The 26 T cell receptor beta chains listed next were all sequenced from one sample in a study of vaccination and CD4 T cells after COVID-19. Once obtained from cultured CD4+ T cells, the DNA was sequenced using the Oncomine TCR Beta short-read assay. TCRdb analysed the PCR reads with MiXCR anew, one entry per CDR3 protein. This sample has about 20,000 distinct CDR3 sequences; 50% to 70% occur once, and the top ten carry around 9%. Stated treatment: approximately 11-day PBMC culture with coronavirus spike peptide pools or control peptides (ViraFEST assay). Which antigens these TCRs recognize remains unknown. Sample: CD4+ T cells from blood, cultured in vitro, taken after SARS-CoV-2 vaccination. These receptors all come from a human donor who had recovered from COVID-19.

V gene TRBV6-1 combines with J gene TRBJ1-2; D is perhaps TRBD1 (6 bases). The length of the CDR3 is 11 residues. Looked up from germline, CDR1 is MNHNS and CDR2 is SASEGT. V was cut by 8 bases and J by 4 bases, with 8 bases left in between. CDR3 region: CASRDTYGYTF. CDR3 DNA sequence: TGTGCCAGCCGGGACACCTATGGCTACACCTTC.

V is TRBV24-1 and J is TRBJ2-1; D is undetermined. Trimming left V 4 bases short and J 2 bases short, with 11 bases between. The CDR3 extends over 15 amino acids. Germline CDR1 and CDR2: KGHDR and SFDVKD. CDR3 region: CATSERTRPYNEQFF. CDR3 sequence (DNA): TGTGCCACCAGTGAGAGAACGCGACCCTACAATGAGCAGTTCTTC.

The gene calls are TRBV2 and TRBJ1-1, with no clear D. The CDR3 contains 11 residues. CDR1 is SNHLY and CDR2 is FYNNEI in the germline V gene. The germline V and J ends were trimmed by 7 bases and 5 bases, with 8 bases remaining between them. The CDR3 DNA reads TGTGCCAGCACCGGAGGGACTGAAGCTTTCTTT. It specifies CASTGGTEAFF.

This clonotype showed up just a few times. CDR3 protein: CASSGRTGNMGGYTF. In DNA, the CDR3 is TGTGCCAGCAGTGGGAGGACAGGGAATATGGGCGGCTACACCTTC. The chain employs TRBV6-2 or TRBV6-3 and TRBJ1-2; 8 bases agree with TRBD1. V dropped 5 bases and J dropped 8; count of bases not matched to a gene: 13. CDR1 and CDR2 (germline): MNHEY, SVGEGT. This CDR3 has 15 amino acids.

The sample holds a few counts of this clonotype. The CDR3 here is CASSLSGRVYGYTF. The CDR3 nucleotides read TGTGCCAGCAGTTTATCAGGCAGGGTATATGGCTACACCTTC. The chain links TRBV27 to TRBJ1-2, with D maybe TRBD1 (5 bases). The germline gives CDR1 MNHEY, CDR2 SMNVEV (reference sequence). Trimming pared 0 bases from V and 5 bases from J, leaving 10 bases between. This CDR3 has 14 amino acids.

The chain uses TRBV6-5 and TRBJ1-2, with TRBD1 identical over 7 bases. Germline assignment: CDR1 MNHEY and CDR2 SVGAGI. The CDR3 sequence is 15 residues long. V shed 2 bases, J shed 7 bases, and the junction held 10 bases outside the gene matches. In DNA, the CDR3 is TGTGCCAGCAGTTACGCGCAGGGGGGGGAGGGTGGCTACACCTTC. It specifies CASSYAQGGEGGYTF.

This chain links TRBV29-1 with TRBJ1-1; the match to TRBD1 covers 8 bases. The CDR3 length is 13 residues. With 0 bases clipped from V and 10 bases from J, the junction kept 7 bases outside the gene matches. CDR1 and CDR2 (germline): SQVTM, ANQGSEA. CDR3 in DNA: TGCAGCGTTGAAGAGGAACAGGGGGTCGGAGCTTTCTTT. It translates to CSVEEEQGVGAFF.

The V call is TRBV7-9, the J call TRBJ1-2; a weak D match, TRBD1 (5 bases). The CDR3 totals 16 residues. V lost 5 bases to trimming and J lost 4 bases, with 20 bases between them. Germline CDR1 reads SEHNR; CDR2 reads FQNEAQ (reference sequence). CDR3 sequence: CASSLPSTDLTYGYTF. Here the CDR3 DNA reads TGTGCCAGCAGCCTACCCTCGACAGACCTAACCTATGGCTACACCTTC.

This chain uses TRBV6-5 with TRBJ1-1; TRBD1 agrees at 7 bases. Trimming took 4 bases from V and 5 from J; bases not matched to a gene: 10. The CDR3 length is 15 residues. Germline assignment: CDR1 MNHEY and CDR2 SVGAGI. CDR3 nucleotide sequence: TGTGCCAGCAGTTTAGGTTTAGGGGGCGGGACTGAAGCTTTCTTT. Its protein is CASSLGLGGGTEAFF.

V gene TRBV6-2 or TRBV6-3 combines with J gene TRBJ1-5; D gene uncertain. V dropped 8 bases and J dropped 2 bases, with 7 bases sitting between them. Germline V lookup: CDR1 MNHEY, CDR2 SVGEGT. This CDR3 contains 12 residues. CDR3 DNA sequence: TGTGCCAGCGGTTGGGGCAATCAGCCCCAGCATTTT. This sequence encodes CASGWGNQPQHF.

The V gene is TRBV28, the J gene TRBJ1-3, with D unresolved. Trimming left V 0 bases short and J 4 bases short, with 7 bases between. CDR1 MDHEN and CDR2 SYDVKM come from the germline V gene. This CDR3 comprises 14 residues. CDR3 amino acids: CASSLWGSGNTIYF. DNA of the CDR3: TGTGCCAGCAGTTTATGGGGGTCGGGAAACACCATATATTTT.

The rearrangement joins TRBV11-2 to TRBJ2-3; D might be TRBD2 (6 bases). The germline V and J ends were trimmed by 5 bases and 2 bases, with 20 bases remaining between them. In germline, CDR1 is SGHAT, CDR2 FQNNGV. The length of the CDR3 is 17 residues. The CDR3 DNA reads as TGTGCCAGCAGCGCCCTCGTGGCGGGGCCTAACACAGATACGCAGTATTTT. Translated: CASSALVAGPNTDTQYF.

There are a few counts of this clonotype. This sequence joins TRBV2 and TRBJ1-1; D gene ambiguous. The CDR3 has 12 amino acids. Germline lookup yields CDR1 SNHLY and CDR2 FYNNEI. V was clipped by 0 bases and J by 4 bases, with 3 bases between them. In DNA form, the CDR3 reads TGTGCCAGCAGTGAAGCAAGCACTGAAGCTTTCTTT. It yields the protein CASSEASTEAFF.

CDR3 protein: CASSQPVDKISPGYTF. CDR3 DNA sequence: TGCGCCAGCAGCCAGCCCGTTGACAAGATATCCCCTGGCTACACCTTC. J is TRBJ1-2 and V is TRBV4-1, with unresolved D. This CDR3 is built from 16 residues. Per the germline V gene, CDR1 is MGHRA and CDR2 is YSYEKL. Trimming removed 3 bases at V and 7 bases at J, with 21 bases between.

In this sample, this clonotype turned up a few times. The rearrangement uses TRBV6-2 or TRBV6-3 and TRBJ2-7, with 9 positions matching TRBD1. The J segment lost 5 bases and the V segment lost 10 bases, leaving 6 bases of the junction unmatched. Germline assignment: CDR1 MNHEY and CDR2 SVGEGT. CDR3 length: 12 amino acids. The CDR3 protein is CATHRGLDEQYF. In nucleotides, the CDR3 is TGTGCCACCCACAGGGGGCTCGACGAGCAGTACTTC.

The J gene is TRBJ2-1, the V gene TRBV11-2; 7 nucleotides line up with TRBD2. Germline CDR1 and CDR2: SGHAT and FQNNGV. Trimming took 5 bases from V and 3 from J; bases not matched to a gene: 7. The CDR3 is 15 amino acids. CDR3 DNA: TGTGCCAGCAGCCCCTCTAGCGGAGGCTACAATGAGCAGTTCTTC. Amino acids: CASSPSSGGYNEQFF.

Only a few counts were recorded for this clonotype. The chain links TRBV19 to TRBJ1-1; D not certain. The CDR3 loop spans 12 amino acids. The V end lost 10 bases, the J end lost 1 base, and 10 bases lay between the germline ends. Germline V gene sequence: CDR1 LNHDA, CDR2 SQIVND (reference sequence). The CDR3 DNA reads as TGTGCCACGACACTAGGGAACACTGAAGCTTTCTTT. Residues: CATTLGNTEAFF.

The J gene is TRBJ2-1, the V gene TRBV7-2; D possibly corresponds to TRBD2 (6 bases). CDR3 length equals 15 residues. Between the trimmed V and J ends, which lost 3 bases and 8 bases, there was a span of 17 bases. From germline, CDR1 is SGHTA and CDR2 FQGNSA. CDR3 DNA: TGTGCCAGCAGCTTTGGGGCCGGGAGTGGGGATGAGCAGTTCTTC. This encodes CASSFGAGSGDEQFF.

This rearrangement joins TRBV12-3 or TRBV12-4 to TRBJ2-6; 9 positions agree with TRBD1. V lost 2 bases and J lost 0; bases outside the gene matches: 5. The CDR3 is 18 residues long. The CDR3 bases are TGTGCCAGCAGTTTACTACAGGGGGCGCCCTCTGGGGCCAACGTCCTGACTTTC. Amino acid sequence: CASSLLQGAPSGANVLTF.

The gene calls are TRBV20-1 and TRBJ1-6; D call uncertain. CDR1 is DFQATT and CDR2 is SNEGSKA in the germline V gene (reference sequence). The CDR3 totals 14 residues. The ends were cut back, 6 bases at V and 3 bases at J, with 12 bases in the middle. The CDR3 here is CSAAGDHYNSPLHF. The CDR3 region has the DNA TGCAGTGCAGCAGGTGACCACTATAATTCACCCCTCCACTTT.

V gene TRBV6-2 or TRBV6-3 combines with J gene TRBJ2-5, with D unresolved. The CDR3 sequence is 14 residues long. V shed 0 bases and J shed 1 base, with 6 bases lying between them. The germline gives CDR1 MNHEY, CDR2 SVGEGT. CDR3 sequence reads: CASSYSVPQETQYF. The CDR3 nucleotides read TGTGCCAGCAGTTACTCCGTACCCCAAGAGACCCAGTACTTC.

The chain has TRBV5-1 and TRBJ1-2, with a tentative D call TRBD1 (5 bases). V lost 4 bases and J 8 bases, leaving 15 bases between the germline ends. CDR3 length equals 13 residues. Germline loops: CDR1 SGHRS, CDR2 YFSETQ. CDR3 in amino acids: CASSAGTLGGYTF. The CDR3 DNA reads TGCGCCAGCAGCGCCGGGACGCTGGGGGGCTACACCTTC.

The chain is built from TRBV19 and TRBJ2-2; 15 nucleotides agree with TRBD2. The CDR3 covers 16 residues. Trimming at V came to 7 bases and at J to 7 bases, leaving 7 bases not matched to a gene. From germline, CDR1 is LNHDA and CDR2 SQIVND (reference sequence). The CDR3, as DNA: TGTGCCAGTAATTGGGGACTAGCGGGAGGTGACGGGGAGCTGTTTTTT. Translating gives CASNWGLAGGDGELFF.

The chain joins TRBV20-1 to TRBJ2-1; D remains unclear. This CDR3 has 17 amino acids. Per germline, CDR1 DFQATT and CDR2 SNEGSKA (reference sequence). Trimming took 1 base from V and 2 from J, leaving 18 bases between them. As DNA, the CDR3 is TGCAGTGCTAGAGGTCCTCAGAACGGTAGGACCTACAATGAGCAGTTCTTC. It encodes CSARGPQNGRTYNEQFF.

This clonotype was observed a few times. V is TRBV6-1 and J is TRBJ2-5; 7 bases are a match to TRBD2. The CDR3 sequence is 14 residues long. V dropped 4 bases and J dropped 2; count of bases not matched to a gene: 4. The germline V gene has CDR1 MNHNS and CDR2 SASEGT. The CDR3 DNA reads TGTGCCAGCAGTGCCCCTAGCGGTCAAGAGACCCAGTACTTC. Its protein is CASSAPSGQETQYF.

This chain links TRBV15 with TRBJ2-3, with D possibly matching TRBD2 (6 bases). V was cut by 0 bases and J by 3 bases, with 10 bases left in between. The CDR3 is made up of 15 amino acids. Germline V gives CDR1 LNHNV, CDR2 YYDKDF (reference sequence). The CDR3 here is CATSRDPGGTDTQYF. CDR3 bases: TGTGCCACCAGCAGAGATCCCGGGGGTACAGATACGCAGTATTTT.